The 10 T cell receptor beta chains below come from one sample, sequenced in a study of T cells in Graves' hyperthyroidism and ophthalmopathy. Amplified TCR beta CDR3 regions derived from RNA transcripts. First-round RT-PCR of the TCR CDR3 relied on the HTBI primer set. TCRdb ran MiXCR on the multiplex PCR reads and lists one entry per CDR3 protein. This sample yields about 300,000 distinct CDR3 sequences, of which around a fifth are seen a single time; about two fifths belongs to the top ten. Material: blood. The receptors were gathered from a man aged 50 to 60 with Graves' ophthalmopathy.

V usage is TRBV12-3 or TRBV12-4 and J usage is TRBJ1-1; possible D gene TRBD1, 6 bases. This CDR3 spans 14 amino acids. Trimming took 8 bases from V and 3 from J, leaving 16 bases between them. This CDR3 reads CASGPYREHTEAFF. The CDR3 nucleotides are TGTGCCAGCGGGCCGTACAGGGAGCACACTGAAGCTTTCTTT.

This clonotype appeared a few times. V usage is TRBV5-6 and J usage is TRBJ1-4, with TRBD1 matching over 8 bases. CDR1 and CDR2 from the germline V gene are SGHDT and YYEEEE. This CDR3 is built from 14 residues. The ends lost 4 bases at V and 7 bases at J; junction bases unmatched: 6. CDR3 sequence reads: CASSDDRGFEKLFF. CDR3 nucleotide sequence: TGTGCCAGCAGCGACGACAGGGGTTTTGAAAAACTGTTTTTT.

This clonotype came up many times. The chain has TRBV11-2 and TRBJ2-7, with TRBD1 as a possible D gene (6 bases). Trimming cost V 3 bases and J 2 bases, with 14 bases left between them. The germline V gene has CDR1 SGHAT and CDR2 FQNNGV. This CDR3 is built from 15 residues. CDR3 coding DNA: TGTGCCAGCAGCTTGGGGGCGCGGAAACCCTACGAGCAGTACTTC. Translating it yields CASSLGARKPYEQYF. The entire variable domain, with the rest obtained from reference TRBV11-2 and TRBJ2-7, is as follows: EAGVAQSPRYKIIEKRQSVAFWCNPISGHATLYWYQQILGQGPKLLIQFQNNGVVDDSQLPKDRFSAERLKGVDSTLKIQPAKLEDSAVYLCASSLGARKPYEQYFGPGTRLTVT.

A word on this clonotype: One end of the junction varies from germline; a read error may be responsible. This chain links TRBV11-2 with TRBJ2-2; 7 positions agree with TRBD2. This CDR3 region has 16 residues. CDR1 and CDR2 (germline): SGHAT, FQNNGV. DNA for the CDR3: TGTGCCAGCAGCGTAGAAACGGGAGGCCCCACCGGGGAGCTGTTTTTT. Translated, it gives CASSVETGGPTGELFF.

This clonotype was observed many times. The V and J genes are TRBV11-2 and TRBJ2-5; the D gene could be TRBD1 or TRBD2 (5 bases each). V lost 2 bases to trimming and J lost 2 bases, with 21 bases between them. Looked up from germline, CDR1 is SGHAT and CDR2 is FQNNGV. The CDR3 consists of 18 residues. The CDR3 bases are TGTGCCAGCAGCTTACTCGCCGGGACCTCAACGGGGCAAGAGACCCAGTACTTC. It codes for CASSLLAGTSTGQETQYF.

This chain connects TRBV30 to TRBJ1-5; D is ambiguous. Trimming pared 0 bases from V and 0 bases from J, leaving 12 bases between. The CDR3 runs to 16 residues. Germline V gene lookup returns CDR1 GTSNPN and CDR2 SVGIG (reference sequence). In nucleotides, the CDR3 is TGTGCCTGGAGTGTACAGCGTGCTAATAGCAATCAGCCCCAGCATTTT. This encodes CAWSVQRANSNQPQHF.

This clonotype has ten or more counts. V is TRBV2 and J is TRBJ1-5; D not certain. V was clipped by 5 bases and J by 1 base, with 12 bases between them. Germline CDR1 is SNHLY and CDR2 is FYNNEI. The CDR3 runs to 15 residues. CDR3 nucleotide sequence: TGTGCCAGCAGTTACCGTGGAGAAAGCAATCAGCCCCAGCATTTT. As protein: CASSYRGESNQPQHF.

This clonotype was seen many times. The chain carries TRBV6-1 and TRBJ2-7; TRBD1 or TRBD2 may be the D gene (5 bases each). Germline CDR1 is MNHNS and CDR2 is SASEGT. Trimming cost V 6 bases and J 3 bases, with 12 bases left between them. The CDR3 loop spans 13 amino acids. The CDR3 loop is CASRSGTGYEQYF. In DNA form, the CDR3 reads TGTGCCAGCAGAAGTGGGACCGGCTACGAGCAGTACTTC.

The chain links TRBV2 to TRBJ2-2; D may be TRBD2 (6 bases). Deletions cut 6 bases from V and 8 bases from J, with 13 bases between. The CDR3 has 13 residues. CDR1 and CDR2 (germline): SNHLY, FYNNEI. DNA for the CDR3: TGTGCCAGCAGATTTCAGGGAGGAGGGGAGCTGTTTTTT. Protein: CASRFQGGGELFF.

At least ten counts were recorded for this clonotype. The CDR3 sequence is CAWSARANQPQHF. CDR3 nucleotides: TGTGCCTGGAGTGCCAGGGCCAATCAGCCCCAGCATTTT. This rearrangement joins TRBV30 to TRBJ1-5; D may be TRBD1 (5 bases). Trimming pared 1 base from V and 3 bases from J, leaving 7 bases between. The length of the CDR3 is 13 residues. The germline CDR1 and CDR2 sequences are GTSNPN and SVGIG (reference sequence).